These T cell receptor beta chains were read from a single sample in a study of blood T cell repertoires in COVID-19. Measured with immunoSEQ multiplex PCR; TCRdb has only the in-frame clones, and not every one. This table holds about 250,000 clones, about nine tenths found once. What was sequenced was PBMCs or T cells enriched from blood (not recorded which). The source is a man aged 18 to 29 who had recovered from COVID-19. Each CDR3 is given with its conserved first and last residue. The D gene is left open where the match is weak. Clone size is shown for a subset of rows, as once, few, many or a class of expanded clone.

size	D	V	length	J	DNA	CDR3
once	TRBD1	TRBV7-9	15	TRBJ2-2	TGTGCCAGCAGCGGCCCAACAGGGGGCACCGGGGAGCTGTTTTTT	CASSGPTGGTGELFF
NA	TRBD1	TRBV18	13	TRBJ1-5	TGTGCCAGCTCACCGTCAGGGGGACAGCCCCAGCATTTT	CASSPSGGQPQHF
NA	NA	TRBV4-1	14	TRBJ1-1	TGCGCCAGCAGCCAAGACACCGGACAGTTTGAAGCTTTCTTT	CASSQDTGQFEAFF
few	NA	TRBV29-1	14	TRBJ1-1	TGCAGCGTTGTAAGGGGAGGGGTAAGGCCTGAAGCTTTCTTT	CSVVRGGVRPEAFF
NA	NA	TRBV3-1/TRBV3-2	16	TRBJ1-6	TGTGCCAGCAGCCTAGGGGGACCTCCGAATGGTTCACCCCTCCACTTT	CASSLGGPPNGSPLHF
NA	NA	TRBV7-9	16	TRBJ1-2	TGTGCCAGCAGCCCGACCACGACAAGTATTAACTATGGCTACACCTTC	CASSPTTTSINYGYTF
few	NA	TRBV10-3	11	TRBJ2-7	TGTGCCATCAGTGTAGGGGTCGAGCAGTACTTC	CAISVGVEQYF
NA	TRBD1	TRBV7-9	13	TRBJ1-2	TGTGCCAGCAGCCGGGGACAGGGAGACGGCTACACCTTC	CASSRGQGDGYTF
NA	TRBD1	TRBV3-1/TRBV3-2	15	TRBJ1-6	TGTGCCAGCAGCCAGGCCGGGACAGGGAATTCACCCCTCCACTTT	CASSQAGTGNSPLHF
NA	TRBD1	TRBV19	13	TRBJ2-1	TGTGCCACCCGAGACAGGGGATGGGATGAGCAGTTCTTC	CATRDRGWDEQFF
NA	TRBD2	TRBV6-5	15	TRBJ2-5	TGTGCCAGCAGTTACTCGCGGGGGGGGAGGGAGACCCAGTACTTC	CASSYSRGGRETQYF
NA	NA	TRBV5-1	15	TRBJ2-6	TGCGCCAGCAGCTTGGGGCGGTCTGGGGCCAACGTCCTGACTTTC	CASSLGRSGANVLTF
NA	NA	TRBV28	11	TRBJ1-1	TGTGCCAGCAGGCTGAGGACTGAAGCTTTCTTT	CASRLRTEAFF
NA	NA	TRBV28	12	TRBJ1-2	TGTGCCAGCAGTAGTACAGGGAGTGGCTACACCTTC	CASSSTGSGYTF
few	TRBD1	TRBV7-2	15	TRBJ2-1	TGTGCCAGCAGCCTTGGACAGGGCTCCTACAATGAGCAGTTCTTC	CASSLGQGSYNEQFF
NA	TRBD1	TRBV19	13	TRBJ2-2	TGTGCCACGACAGGGGGGTACACCGGGGAGCTGTTTTTT	CATTGGYTGELFF
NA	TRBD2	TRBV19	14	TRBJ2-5	TGTGCCAGTAGTCCCCGACTAGCGGAAGAGACCCAGTACTTC	CASSPRLAEETQYF
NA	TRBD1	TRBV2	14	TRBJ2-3	TGTGCCAGCCGCCAGACAGGGGGCACAGATACGCAGTATTTT	CASRQTGGTDTQYF